This T cell receptor beta chain is drawn from a study of T cell responses to AZD1222 COVID-19 vaccine. Overall study findings and caveats: Among those given AZD1222, only five to seven were seropositive at baseline. Spike-specific TCR breadth and depth were elevated following two AZD1222 doses. Most donors were white British, females outnumbered males, and clonal diversity was possibly underestimated.

About this clone: Antigen specificity is unknown.

Here immunoSEQ multiplex PCR was the method, and the copy in TCRdb shows in-frame clones only, minus some. The sample includes 150,000 or so clones, about 92% of them seen just once. V was trimmed by 0 bases and J by 6 bases, leaving 9 bases between them. Germline CDR1 and CDR2: LGHDT and YNNKEL (reference sequence). The CDR3 is made up of 15 amino acids. The sequence came from an adult in good health. Material: peripheral blood, obtained on day 0 of AZD1222 vaccination. The chain has TRBV3-1 (or the pseudogene TRBV3-2) and TRBJ1-6; unclear D gene. CDR3 coding DNA: TGTGCCAGCAGCCAAGAATCAGGAGTTAATTCACCCCTCCACTTT. Translation: CASSQESGVNSPLHF.